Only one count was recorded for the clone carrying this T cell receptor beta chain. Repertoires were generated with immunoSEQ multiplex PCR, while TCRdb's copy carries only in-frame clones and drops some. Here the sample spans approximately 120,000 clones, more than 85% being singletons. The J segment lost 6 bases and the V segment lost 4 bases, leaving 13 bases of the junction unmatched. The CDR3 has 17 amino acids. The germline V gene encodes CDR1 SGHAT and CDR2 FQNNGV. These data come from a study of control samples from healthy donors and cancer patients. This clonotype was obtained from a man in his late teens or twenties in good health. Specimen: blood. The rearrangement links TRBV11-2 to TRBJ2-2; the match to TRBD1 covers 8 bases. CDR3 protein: CASSSSSRGLESGELFF. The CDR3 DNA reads TGTGCCAGCAGCTCCTCAAGCAGGGGGCTGGAATCCGGGGAGCTGTTTTTT.